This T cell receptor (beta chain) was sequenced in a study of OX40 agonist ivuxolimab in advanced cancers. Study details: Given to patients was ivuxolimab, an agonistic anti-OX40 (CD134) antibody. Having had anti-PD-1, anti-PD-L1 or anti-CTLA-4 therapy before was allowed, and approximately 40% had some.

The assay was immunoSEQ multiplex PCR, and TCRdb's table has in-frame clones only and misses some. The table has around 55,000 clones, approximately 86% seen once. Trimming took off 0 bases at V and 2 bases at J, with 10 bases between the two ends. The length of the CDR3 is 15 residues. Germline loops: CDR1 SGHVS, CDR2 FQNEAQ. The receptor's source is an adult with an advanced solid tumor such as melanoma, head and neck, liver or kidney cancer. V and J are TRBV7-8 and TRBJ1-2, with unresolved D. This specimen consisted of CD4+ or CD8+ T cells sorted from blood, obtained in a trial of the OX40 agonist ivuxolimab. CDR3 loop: CASSLAVGGNYGYTF. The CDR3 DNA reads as TGTGCCAGCAGCTTAGCCGTCGGAGGCAACTATGGCTACACCTTC.